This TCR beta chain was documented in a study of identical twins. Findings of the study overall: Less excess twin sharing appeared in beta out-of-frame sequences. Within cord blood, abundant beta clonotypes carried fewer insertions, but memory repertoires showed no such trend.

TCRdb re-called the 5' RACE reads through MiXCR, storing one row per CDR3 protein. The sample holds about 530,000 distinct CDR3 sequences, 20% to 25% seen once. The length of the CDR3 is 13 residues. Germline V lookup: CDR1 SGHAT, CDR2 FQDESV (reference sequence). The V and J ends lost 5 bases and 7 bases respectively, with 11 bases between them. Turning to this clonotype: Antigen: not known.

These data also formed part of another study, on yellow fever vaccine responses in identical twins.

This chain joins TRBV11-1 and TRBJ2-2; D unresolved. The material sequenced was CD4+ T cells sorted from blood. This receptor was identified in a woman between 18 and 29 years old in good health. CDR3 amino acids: CASSPRTLGELFF. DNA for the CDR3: TGTGCCAGCAGCCCAAGGACCCTCGGGGAGCTGTTTTTT.